This TCR beta chain was sequenced during a study of T cell changes during pregnancy in multiple sclerosis. Assay: immunoSEQ multiplex PCR; the TCRdb copy retains only in-frame clones and omits some. The sample consists of tens of thousands of clones, just under 95% of them appearing once. The sample consisted of peripheral blood, taken in the third trimester of pregnancy. This receptor was taken from a female donor in good health, enrolled as a control in a pregnancy study.

The CDR3 loop reads CASGGRHQGYGYTF. CDR3 sequence (DNA): TGTGCCAGCGGGGGCAGGCATCAAGGCTATGGCTACACCTTC. The chain employs TRBV6-1 and TRBJ1-2, with a tentative D call TRBD1 (6 bases). This CDR3 is 14 amino acids long. Trimming pared 8 bases from V and 4 bases from J, leaving 17 bases between. CDR1 and CDR2 from the germline V gene are MNHNS and SASEGT.